This T cell receptor beta chain appears in the sequencing data of a study of T-cell reconstitution after alpha-beta-depleted transplantation in children. The study, taken as a whole, reports: The high TCRbeta diversity at day 60 in some patients came from surviving recipient T cells and thymic progenitors. T-cell numbers and diversity, one year after transplant, stemmed largely from T cells that were newly produced.

Germline CDR1 is SGHVS and CDR2 is FNYEAQ. The CDR3 is made up of 17 amino acids. Trimming took 11 bases from V and 2 from J; bases not matched to a gene: 15. It was with unique molecular identifiers that the TCRbeta library was prepared. TCRdb itself ran the PCR reads through MiXCR, one entry per CDR3 protein. The sample consists of fewer than 700,000 distinct CDR3 sequences, 13% of them appearing once. This clonotype has a single count. What it binds is unknown. The chain has TRBV7-6 and TRBJ2-6; TRBD2 aligns across 7 bases. Sequencing used PBMCs, mostly from graft donor cells, obtained 360 days after TCRalphabeta/CD19-depleted stem cell transplant. The sequence was obtained from a male patient aged 10 to 17 who had a stem cell transplant for acute myeloid leukemia, so the T cells may come from the graft donor. CDR3 residues: CAPPPGGRRAGANVLTF. For the CDR3, the DNA is TGTGCCCCCCCTCCCGGCGGGAGAAGAGCTGGGGCCAACGTCCTGACTTTC.